This T cell receptor (beta chain) was captured in a study of blood T cell repertoires in COVID-19. Background on the study: The United States, Italy and Spain provided the acute and convalescent COVID-19 samples. In each case, the material was cDNA or gDNA derived from T cells, B-cell-depleted T cells, or PBMCs.

Germline CDR1 reads DFQATT; CDR2 reads SNEGSKA (reference sequence). The CDR3 length is 11 residues. Deletions cut 5 bases from V and 0 bases from J, with 4 bases between. This clone came up once. Original data processing: From reference gene primer amplification, estimates of nucleated cell counts were derived. Sequenced by immunoSEQ multiplex PCR; TCRdb stores in-frame clones only, minus some. V, J and clone size are those of that table, while D and trimming were read from the DNA. The repertoire holds over 200,000 clones, with just over 85% as singletons. Material: peripheral blood. The rearrangement joins TRBV20-1 to TRBJ1-1; D is unresolved. This clonotype was obtained from a man aged 25-45 years who had recovered from COVID-19. CDR3 amino acids: CSASVNTEAFF. The CDR3 DNA reads as TGCAGTGCTTCCGTGAACACTGAAGCTTTCTTT.